This T cell receptor beta chain was documented in a study of T cell responses to AZD1222 COVID-19 vaccine. Study-wide results and caveats: Researchers took repertoire samples only after the peak T cell response had come.

Trimming removed 1 base at V and 7 bases at J, with 10 bases between. This CDR3 has 14 residues. Per germline, CDR1 SEHNR and CDR2 FQNEAQ (reference sequence). Produced via immunoSEQ multiplex PCR; TCRdb's table is partial and in-frame only. The data show around 120,000 clones, about 90% seen once. Concerning this clone itself: What it binds is unknown.

The source is an adult in good health. The chain links TRBV7-9 to TRBJ1-4; D gene uncertain. The starting material was peripheral blood, obtained on day 0 of AZD1222 vaccination. The CDR3 here is CASSLVGIGEKLFF. The CDR3 DNA sequence: TGTGCCAGCAGCTTAGTGGGAATTGGTGAAAAACTGTTTTTT.